This T cell receptor beta chain was sequenced in a study of blood T cell repertoires in COVID-19. Whole-study context: PBMCs, B-cell-depleted T cells, or T cells provided the cDNA or gDNA that made up the material.

This clone appeared a single time. The data were produced by immunoSEQ multiplex PCR, yet TCRdb's version contains in-frame clones alone and is incomplete. The repertoire includes roughly 84,000 clones, roughly 75% of them detected once, and about 4% sits in the top ten. Per germline, CDR1 SGHRS and CDR2 YFSETQ. The CDR3 is 15 residues long. V gave up 0 bases and J gave up 3 bases; unmatched junction bases: 2. J is TRBJ2-5 and V is TRBV5-1; 10 bases are shared with TRBD2. The TCR was taken from a woman aged 50 to 65 with acute or convalescent COVID-19. Sequencing was performed on peripheral blood. The CDR3 sequence: CASSLGTSGKETQYF. The CDR3 DNA reads as TGCGCCAGCAGCTTGGGGACTAGCGGAAAAGAGACCCAGTACTTC.